Below, 15 T cell receptor beta chains from the same sample are listed, as sequenced in a study of T cells in women clearing cervical HPV infection. Profiled with immunoSEQ multiplex PCR; TCRdb holds only in-frame clones, not every one. The sample holds fewer than 35,000 clones. What was sequenced was blood buffy coat. The receptors were gathered from a woman aged 18-70 years with a cervical HPV16 infection that either progressed to CIN3+ or cleared (not recorded which).

Remarks on this clone: The read ends 3 residues before the CDR3 terminus; that terminus is restored from the germline J gene. The genes are TRBV4-2 and TRBJ2-7; D is possibly TRBD2 (5 bases). In germline, CDR1 is LGHNA, CDR2 YNFKEQ. Trimming left V 0 bases short and J 1 base short, with 13 bases between. The CDR3 has 16 amino acids. The CDR3 loop is CASSQDRLARSYEQYF. Partial CDR3 DNA: TGTGCCAGCAGCCAAGATAGGCTAGCACGTTCCTACGAG.

Concerning this clone: Read sequence stops 3 residues before the CDR3 end, and the germline J gene provides the missing end. The rearrangement links TRBV13 to TRBJ2-1; TRBD1 might be the D (6 bases). This CDR3 is 15 amino acids long. Germline-derived CDR1 and CDR2 are PRHDT and FYEKMQ (reference sequence). Trimming took 4 bases from V and 3 from J, leaving 13 bases between them. The CDR3 loop reads CASSSPGTNYNEQFF. CDR3 bases read: TGTGCCAGCAGCTCCCCCGGGACAAACTACAATGAG.

In regard to this clone: The CDR3 extends 3 residues past the end of the read, so its final part is completed from the germline J gene. The rearrangement uses TRBV19 and TRBJ2-3; a weak D match, TRBD1 (6 bases). Germline CDR1 is LNHDA and CDR2 is SQIVND (reference sequence). Trimming removed 6 bases from V and 2 bases from J, with 9 bases in between. This CDR3 is 13 amino acids long. The sequenced CDR3 bases are TGTGCCAGTAGCATGGGGGCCACAGATACG. Translated, it gives CASSMGATDT. The full-length CDR3 reads as CASSMGATDTQYF. Complete variable domain (other parts from reference TRBV19 and TRBJ2-3): DGGITQSPKYLFRKEGQNVTLSCEQNLNHDAMYWYRQDPGQGLRLIYYSQIVNDFQKGDIAEGYSVSREKKESFPLTVTSAQKNPTAFYLCASSMGATDTQYFGPGTRLTVL.

In regard to this clone: The sequenced fragment ends 3 residues before the CDR3 boundary, so the rest is inferred from the germline J gene. V usage is TRBV11-2 and J usage is TRBJ1-1, with a weak D call TRBD1 (5 bases). The CDR3 has 12 amino acids. With 6 bases removed from V and 5 bases from J, the gap between germline ends came to 10 bases. From germline, CDR1 is SGHAT and CDR2 FQNNGV. The CDR3 spells CASRGQGTEAFF. CDR3 DNA, as far as it was read: TGTGCCAGCAGGGGGCAAGGGACTGAA.

With regard to this clone: Read data end 3 residues before the CDR3 end; the end is taken from the germline J gene. The rearrangement links TRBV10-3 to TRBJ1-5, with D possibly matching TRBD1 (5 bases). CDR1 is ENHRY and CDR2 is SYGVKD in the germline V gene. The CDR3 is 14 residues long. V shed 2 bases and J shed 7 bases, with 12 bases lying between them. CDR3 region: CAISEVGGNQPQHF. CDR3 DNA (partial): TGTGCCATCAGTGAGGTGGGGGGAAACCAGCCC.

Remarks on this clone: The read terminates 3 residues before the CDR3 end, so the remaining end is supplied by the germline J gene. V gene TRBV13 combines with J gene TRBJ1-1, with 11 positions matching TRBD1. V gave up 4 bases and J gave up 7 bases; unmatched junction bases: 8. The CDR3 is made up of 15 amino acids. Germline assignment: CDR1 PRHDT and CDR2 FYEKMQ (reference sequence). CDR3 DNA (partial): TGTGCCAGCAGCTCCGGCGGGACAGGGGGAAATGAA. It is translated as CASSSGGTGGNE. The full CDR3 reads CASSSGGTGGNEAFF.

Remarks on this clone: The missing CDR3 end, 3 residues past where the read stops, is filled in from the germline J gene. V and J are TRBV2 and TRBJ2-7; possible D gene TRBD2, 7 bases. Trimming removed 0 bases at V and 2 bases at J, with 8 bases between. CDR3 size: 14 residues. Germline loops: CDR1 SNHLY, CDR2 FYNNEI. The CDR3 DNA, read in part, is TGTGCCAGCAGTGAAGCAGGGGGGGCCTACGAG. Its translation is CASSEAGGAYE. The CDR3 reads in full as CASSEAGGAYEQYF. The variable domain in full, with the rest retrieved from reference TRBV2 and TRBJ2-7, is EPEVTQTPSHQVTQMGQEVILRCVPISNHLYFYWYRQILGQKVEFLVSFYNNEISEKSEIFDDQFSVERPDGSNFTLKIRSTKLEDSAMYFCASSEAGGAYEQYFGPGTRLTVT.

A word on this clone: With the read ending 3 residues before the CDR3 end, the germline J gene is used to fill in that end. The gene calls are TRBV2 and TRBJ2-7, with 9 positions matching TRBD1. Germline V lookup: CDR1 SNHLY, CDR2 FYNNEI. After removal of 6 bases from V and 6 bases from J, the junction contained 12 bases not matched to a gene. This CDR3 contains 15 residues. This CDR3 is CASRIRQGVLREQYF. Incomplete CDR3 DNA: TGTGCCAGCAGAATCCGACAGGGGGTCCTCCGCGAG.

About this clone: The CDR3 end lies 3 residues beyond the end of the read and is filled in from the germline J gene. The chain links TRBV7-9 to TRBJ2-2, with D tentatively TRBD1 (5 bases). CDR3 length: 14 amino acids. The germline CDR1 and CDR2 sequences are SEHNR and FQNEAQ (reference sequence). The CDR3 spells CASSLAPGANVLFF. The covered CDR3 bases are TGTGCCAGCAGCTTAGCGCCTGGGGCCAACGTG.

To note about this clone: Coverage ceases 3 residues before the CDR3 finishes, and the germline J gene fills in the end. The rearrangement links TRBV7-2 to TRBJ1-4; D is possibly TRBD1 (5 bases). Germline CDR1 and CDR2: SGHTA and FQGNSA. The CDR3 sequence is 13 residues long. The CDR3 here is CASSRPGANVLFF. The sequenced part of the CDR3 DNA is TGTGCCAGCAGCAGGCCTGGGGCCAACGTA. Full variable domain (remainder filled in from reference TRBV7-2 and TRBJ1-4): GAGVSQSPSNKVTEKGKDVELRCDPISGHTALYWYRQSLGQGLEFLIYFQGNSAPDKSGLPSDRFSAERTGGSVSTLTIQRTQQEDSAVYLCASSRPGANVLFFGSGTQLSVL.

For this clone: With the read ending 3 residues before the CDR3 end, the germline J gene is used to fill in that end. The rearrangement links TRBV27 to TRBJ2-3, with 9 positions matching TRBD2. The germline V gene has CDR1 MNHEY and CDR2 SMNVEV (reference sequence). With 5 bases clipped from V and 2 bases from J, the junction kept 5 bases outside the gene matches. The length of the CDR3 is 15 residues. The CDR3 sequence: CASSRASGDTDTQYF. The CDR3 bases that were read are TGTGCCAGCAGTAGGGCTAGCGGGGACACAGATACG.

In the case of this clone: The read falls 3 residues short of the CDR3 end, and the missing part is taken from the germline J gene. V is TRBV14 and J is TRBJ1-2; D gene ambiguous. There are 12 residues in the CDR3. CDR1 and CDR2 (germline): SGHDN, FVKESK. The V and J ends lost 3 bases and 4 bases respectively, with 6 bases between them. The CDR3 DNA, read in part, is TGTGCCAGCAGCCAGAACGGCTATGGC. It is translated as CASSQNGYG. The full CDR3 protein reads CASSQNGYGYTF.

Worth noting for this clone: Sequencing ends 3 residues short of the CDR3 end; the germline J gene provides the rest. The chain couples TRBV11-2 to TRBJ1-1; 7 positions match TRBD1. CDR1 and CDR2 (germline): SGHAT, FQNNGV. V was pared by 1 base and J by 4 bases, with 3 bases of the junction left unmatched. The CDR3 extends over 14 amino acids. The covered CDR3 bases are TGTGCCAGCAGCTTAGCAGGGGGAGGCACTGAA. Translated: CASSLAGGGTE. The CDR3 in its entirety is CASSLAGGGTEAFF.

On this clone: The CDR3 end is not reached by the read, which stops 3 residues before it; the germline J gene fills it in. The chain combines TRBV2 with TRBJ2-2; 7 nucleotides align to TRBD2. CDR1 is SNHLY, CDR2 FYNNEI, per germline. The junction had 13 bases not matched to a gene; V was cut back by 7 bases and J by 8 bases. CDR3 length: 15 amino acids. The CDR3 DNA, read in part, is TGTGCCAGCATTAAGAAACAGCGGGAAGGGGGGGAG. Translated, it gives CASIKKQREGGE. The complete CDR3 reads CASIKKQREGGELFF.

For this clone: Coverage ceases 3 residues before the CDR3 finishes, and the germline J gene fills in the end. The chain recombines TRBV5-1 with TRBJ2-7; a weak D match, TRBD1 (6 bases). The CDR3 spans 14 residues. V was pared by 4 bases and J by 6 bases, with 17 bases between. Germline CDR1 SGHRS, CDR2 YFSETQ. CDR3 loop: CASSPRAGESEQYF. The CDR3 bases that were read are TGCGCCAGCAGCCCCCGGGCAGGGGAATCCGAG.